This TCR beta chain was identified in a study of a mutant IDH1 vaccine in newly diagnosed glioma. Across the study: Vaccination started 4-6 weeks after radiotherapy alone, or with temozolomide cycles.

V was clipped by 4 bases and J by 7 bases; unmatched bases: 9. The CDR3 has 16 amino acids. From germline, CDR1 is KGHSH and CDR2 LQKENI. Noted time point: week 5, during vaccination. The vaccine gave 300 ug of a 20-mer mutant IDH1 peptide subcutaneously per dose. In regard to this clone: The antigen remains unidentified.

Using immunoSEQ multiplex PCR, the repertoire was profiled, and TCRdb retains in-frame clones only, with some absent. Of around 40,000 clones in the sample, around 85% were seen once. The receptor was isolated from a man aged 35 to 55 with glioma. The rearrangement joins TRBV18 to TRBJ2-1, with 11 bases that match TRBD1. Source: PBMCs, taken from a glioma patient whose treatment included an IDH1 peptide vaccine. The CDR3 protein is CASSRWGTGGENEQFF. CDR3 nucleotides: TGTGCCAGCTCACGGTGGGGGACAGGGGGAGAGAATGAGCAGTTCTTC.